Listed below are T cell receptor beta chains from one sample, sequenced in a study of identical twins. A single record per CDR3 protein comes from TCRdb applying MiXCR to the 5' RACE reads. The sample holds about 300,000 distinct CDR3 sequences, 12% seen once. The same sample was also studied in work on yellow fever vaccine responses in identical twins.

Sequenced sample: CD8+ T cells sorted from blood. The receptors here all came from a woman between 18 and 29 years old in good health. Both conserved end residues are part of each CDR3. D genes are given only for firm matches. The size of a clone is reported for some rows only, either as once, few or many, or as a class for expanded clones.

v_call,clone_size,j_call,d_call,cdr3_nt,cdr3_aa
TRBV5-1,.,TRBJ2-7,TRBD2,TGCGCCAGCAGCTTGGATGCTAGCGGCTACGAGCAGTACTTC,CASSLDASGYEQYF
TRBV12-3/TRBV12-4,.,TRBJ2-1,.,TGTGCCAGCAGTCCAGGCGGGAATTATGGGCGGGACCACAATGAGCAGTTCTTC,CASSPGGNYGRDHNEQFF
TRBV6-5,.,TRBJ2-1,TRBD2,TGTGCCAGCAGTTACGGGACTAGCGGGGGAGGGGGTTCCAATGATGAGCAGTTCTTC,CASSYGTSGGGGSNDEQFF
TRBV12-3/TRBV12-4,.,TRBJ1-1,.,TGTGCCAGCAGTTTTACAGGCGGCTACACTGAAGCTTTCTTT,CASSFTGGYTEAFF
TRBV6-5,many,TRBJ2-1,.,TGTGCCAGCAGTTATGGCGGATACAATGAGCAGTTCTTC,CASSYGGYNEQFF
TRBV2,.,TRBJ2-7,.,TGTGCCAGCAGACGGGACGAGGGTGGGTACGAGCAGTACTTC,CASRRDEGGYEQYF
TRBV5-1,few,TRBJ2-1,TRBD2,TGCGCCAGCAGCTTGGCCGGGGGACTAGCGGGGGATGAGCAGTTCTTC,CASSLAGGLAGDEQFF
TRBV10-2,few,TRBJ2-5,.,TGCGCCAGCAGCAGACAGCCCCAAGAGACCCAGTACTTC,CASSRQPQETQYF
TRBV20-1,.,TRBJ2-1,.,TGCAGTGCTAGAGATATCGACAATGAGCAGTTCTTC,CSARDIDNEQFF
TRBV3-1,few,TRBJ2-3,TRBD2,TGTGCCAGCAGCCAAGACCCACTAGCGGGGGGATCTAGCACAGATACGCAGTATTTT,CASSQDPLAGGSSTDTQYF
TRBV6-1,.,TRBJ2-3,TRBD1,TGTGCCAGTGGACAGGGGAGCACAGATACGCAGTATTTT,CASGQGSTDTQYF
TRBV12-3/TRBV12-4,many,TRBJ2-1,TRBD2,TGTGCCAGCAGTTTCGGGGGAGGGAGCTTAGGGGATGAGCAGTTCTTC,CASSFGGGSLGDEQFF
TRBV28,few,TRBJ2-7,TRBD1,TGTGCCAGCAGTTTCCTTGACAGGGCGGACGAGCAGTACTTC,CASSFLDRADEQYF
TRBV29-1,.,TRBJ1-2,.,TGCAGCGTTGATGCGGGCTACACCTTC,CSVDAGYTF
TRBV24-1,.,TRBJ2-3,.,TGTGCCACCAGTGATTCTACTTATGGGACCGACACAGATACGCAGTATTTT,CATSDSTYGTDTDTQYF
TRBV18,.,TRBJ2-1,TRBD2,TGTGCCAGCTCACCGAAGTACAGCAGCGGGACCCTCTACAATGAGCAGTTCTTC,CASSPKYSSGTLYNEQFF
TRBV4-1,.,TRBJ2-7,.,TGCGCCAGCAGTCCTTTCTATGGGGGGAGTGGCTACGAGCAGTACTTC,CASSPFYGGSGYEQYF
TRBV4-1,few,TRBJ2-1,.,TGCGCCAGCAGCCAAGCGCCATCCCCTCGGAGCTCCTACAATGAGCAGTTCTTC,CASSQAPSPRSSYNEQFF
TRBV4-2,few,TRBJ2-2,.,TGTGCCAGCAGCCAAGGTCCTTTGACCGGGGAGCTGTTTTTT,CASSQGPLTGELFF
TRBV11-2,many,TRBJ1-3,.,TGTGCCAGCAGCTTAGAGACGGGTACCCCCCCTGGAAACACCATATATTTT,CASSLETGTPPGNTIYF
TRBV18,.,TRBJ2-3,TRBD1,TGTGCCAGCTCCAACGGACAGGGCTTACCCACAGATACGCAGTATTTT,CASSNGQGLPTDTQYF
TRBV4-2,few,TRBJ2-5,TRBD2,TGTGCCAGCAGCCAAGTTCTAGGGACTAGCGGGCAAGAGACCCAGTACTTC,CASSQVLGTSGQETQYF
TRBV2,.,TRBJ2-3,TRBD2,TGTGCCAGCAGTGAGTCAGGTGGGACTAGATACACAGATACGCAGTATTTT,CASSESGGTRYTDTQYF
TRBV7-8,many,TRBJ2-7,.,TGTGCCAGCAGCTTAACGCAGGGGTCGTCCTACGAGCAGTACTTC,CASSLTQGSSYEQYF
TRBV4-1,.,TRBJ1-1,.,TGCGCCAGCAGCCGCGAAGGAAACAGCTACACTGAAGCTTTCTTT,CASSREGNSYTEAFF
TRBV18,few,TRBJ1-5,.,TGTGCCAGCTCAACGAATTACAGGGAGAGGATAAATCAGCCCCAGCATTTT,CASSTNYRERINQPQHF
TRBV5-5,few,TRBJ2-5,TRBD2,TGTGCCAGCAGCTTGGCCGGGACTAGCTTCTGGGAAGAGACCCAGTACTTC,CASSLAGTSFWEETQYF
TRBV7-9,.,TRBJ2-5,.,TGTGCCAGCAGCTCAGGAGGGTGGATGGAGACCCAGTACTTC,CASSSGGWMETQYF
TRBV12-3/TRBV12-4,.,TRBJ1-1,.,TGTGCCAGCAGTTTAGCGGCGGGGGGCGAAGCTTTCTTT,CASSLAAGGEAFF
TRBV29-1,many,TRBJ1-1,.,TGCAGCGTTGACGTAGAGAACACTGAAGCTTTCTTT,CSVDVENTEAFF
TRBV2,many,TRBJ1-1,.,TGTGCCAGTAGTGGCCCTGAAGCTTTCTTT,CASSGPEAFF
TRBV12-5,few,TRBJ2-2,.,TGTGCTAGTGGTTTGGTTGGACTAACGAACACCGGGGAGCTGTTTTTT,CASGLVGLTNTGELFF
TRBV5-1,few,TRBJ1-1,.,TGCGCCAGCAGCTTGGACGCTGGCAGGGAAGCTTTCTTT,CASSLDAGREAFF
TRBV19,.,TRBJ1-6,TRBD1,TGTGCCAGTAGCCAAGGACAGGGGGCGAGGTCACCCCTCCACTTT,CASSQGQGARSPLHF
TRBV18,few,TRBJ2-2,.,TGTGCCAGCTCACCCAGGGATGACACCACCGGGGAGCTGTTTTTT,CASSPRDDTTGELFF
TRBV7-9,.,TRBJ2-1,TRBD1,TGTGCCAGCAGCTTAAATCCGGGACAGGTGTACAATGAGCAGTTCTTC,CASSLNPGQVYNEQFF
TRBV20-1,few,TRBJ1-6,TRBD1,TGCAGTGCTACTCCGTCGACAGGGTGGTATTCACCCCTCCACTTT,CSATPSTGWYSPLHF
TRBV6-4,few,TRBJ2-3,TRBD1,TGTGCCAGCAGTGACTCCGACAGGGGGGGCGATACGCAGTATTTT,CASSDSDRGGDTQYF
TRBV29-1,few,TRBJ1-6,.,TGCAGCGCCGCCATCCAGGGCACGACACCCCTCCACTTT,CSAAIQGTTPLHF
TRBV5-1,few,TRBJ2-7,TRBD1,TGCGCCAGCAGCACCGGCACAGGGGTTACCTACGAGCAGTACTTC,CASSTGTGVTYEQYF
TRBV6-4,many,TRBJ2-3,TRBD2,TGTGCCAGCAGTGACAGCGGGGGGGCCTCAGATACGCAGTATTTT,CASSDSGGASDTQYF
TRBV12-3/TRBV12-4,.,TRBJ2-7,TRBD2,TGTGCCAGCAGTTTAGGGGGGGAGGGCTCCTACGAGCAGTACTTC,CASSLGGEGSYEQYF
TRBV6-1,.,TRBJ1-1,.,TGTGCCAGCAGTGAAAGTAGTGGGGGCGCCACTGAAGCTTTCTTT,CASSESSGGATEAFF
TRBV15,.,TRBJ2-1,.,TGTGCCACCAGCACCGACCTGTACAATGAGCAGTTCTTC,CATSTDLYNEQFF
TRBV9,.,TRBJ1-1,.,TGTGCCAGCAGCTCTCGGGGCTTGAACACTGAAGCTTTCTTT,CASSSRGLNTEAFF
TRBV5-1,.,TRBJ1-1,TRBD1,TGCGCCAGCAGCATGGACAGGGGGAACACTGAAGCTTTCTTT,CASSMDRGNTEAFF
TRBV7-3,.,TRBJ2-1,TRBD2,TGTGCCAGCAGCTTAGCCGGGACTAGTTTTCTGTTCTTC,CASSLAGTSFLFF
TRBV6-1,few,TRBJ1-4,.,TGTGCCAGCAGTACCCAGAAATCCAATGAAAAACTGTTTTTT,CASSTQKSNEKLFF
TRBV6-5,.,TRBJ2-1,.,TGTGCCAGCAGTTACTCGGCGGGATATTTCAATGAGCAGTTCTTC,CASSYSAGYFNEQFF
TRBV5-4,few,TRBJ2-1,.,TGTGCCAGCAGCTTGTCTTCAGGGCGGCAAACGACAACCTCGAATGAGCAGTTCTTC,CASSLSSGRQTTTSNEQFF
TRBV7-9,few,TRBJ1-2,.,TGTGCCAGCAGCCGGATTCCCCAGGAGTCACTCTATGGCTACACCTTC,CASSRIPQESLYGYTF
TRBV12-3/TRBV12-4,.,TRBJ2-3,TRBD1,TGTGCCAGCAGTCCAAGCCTGGGACAGGGGGGAACGGATACGCAGTATTTT,CASSPSLGQGGTDTQYF
TRBV4-1,many,TRBJ2-1,.,TGCGCCAGCAGCCGGGCCGGTGGCTCCTACAATGAGCAGTTCTTC,CASSRAGGSYNEQFF
TRBV10-3,few,TRBJ1-1,.,TGTGCCATCAGCACAGGAATCAACACTGAAGCTTTCTTT,CAISTGINTEAFF
TRBV19,.,TRBJ2-7,TRBD1,TGTGCCAGTAGTATGGGACAGGCCAGCGAGCAGTACTTC,CASSMGQASEQYF
TRBV9,few,TRBJ2-1,TRBD2,TGTGCCAGCAGCGGTGCTAGCGGGAGGGCCCCCTACAATGAGCAGTTCTTC,CASSGASGRAPYNEQFF
TRBV10-3,.,TRBJ1-1,TRBD1,TGTGCCACCAAAGGGGGGGACAGGGGAGCTGAAGCTTTCTTT,CATKGGDRGAEAFF
TRBV6-1,.,TRBJ2-5,.,TGTGCCAGCAGCCCCACAGGAAACCAAGAGACCCAGTACTTC,CASSPTGNQETQYF